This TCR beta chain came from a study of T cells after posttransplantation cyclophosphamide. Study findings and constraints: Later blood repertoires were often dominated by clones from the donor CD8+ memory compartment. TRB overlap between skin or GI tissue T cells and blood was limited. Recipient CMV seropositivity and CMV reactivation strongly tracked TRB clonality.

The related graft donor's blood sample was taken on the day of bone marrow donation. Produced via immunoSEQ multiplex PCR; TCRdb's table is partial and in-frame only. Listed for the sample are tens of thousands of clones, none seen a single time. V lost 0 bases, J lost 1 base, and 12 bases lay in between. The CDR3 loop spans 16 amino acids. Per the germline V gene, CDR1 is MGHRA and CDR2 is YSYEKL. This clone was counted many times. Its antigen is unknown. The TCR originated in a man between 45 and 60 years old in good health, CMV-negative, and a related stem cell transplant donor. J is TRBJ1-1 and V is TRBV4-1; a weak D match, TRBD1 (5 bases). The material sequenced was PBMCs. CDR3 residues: CASSQEMGRRNTEAFF. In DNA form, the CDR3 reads TGCGCCAGCAGCCAAGAAATGGGGCGAAGGAACACTGAAGCTTTCTTT.